These 3 T cell receptor beta chains originate from one sample sequenced in a study of blood T cell repertoires in COVID-19. TCRdb's table, derived via immunoSEQ multiplex PCR, lists solely in-frame clones and lacks some. The table lists fewer than 200,000 clones, around 89% of them singletons, with roughly 25% in the top ten. Sequencing was done on a sample of peripheral blood. The source is a man in his 60s with acute or convalescent COVID-19.

The CDR3: CAWSPGNSNQPQHF. CDR3 sequence (DNA): TGTGCCTGGAGTCCAGGGAATAGCAATCAGCCCCAGCATTTT. J is TRBJ1-5 and V is TRBV30, with D maybe TRBD1 (5 bases). Germline V gives CDR1 GTSNPN, CDR2 SVGIG (reference sequence). V was clipped by 2 bases and J by 0 bases, with 8 bases between them. The CDR3 has 14 amino acids.

Notes on this clone: At the DNA level, this CDR3 is encoded by other sequences in the same sample as well. The genes are TRBV5-1 and TRBJ1-1; a weak D match, TRBD1 (5 bases). CDR1 and CDR2 from the germline V gene are SGHRS and YFSETQ. V was clipped by 0 bases and J by 4 bases, with 7 bases between them. The CDR3 contains 13 residues. In DNA, the CDR3 is TGCGCCAGCAGCTTGGACGGGGGCACTGAAGCTTTCTTT. It encodes CASSLDGGTEAFF.

In DNA, the CDR3 is TGTGCCAGCGCACCCTATTCAGGGGGCAATGAAAAACTGTTTTTT. It encodes CASAPYSGGNEKLFF. This sequence joins TRBV25-1 and TRBJ1-4; 8 bases align to TRBD1. The CDR3 sequence is 15 residues long. CDR1 and CDR2 from the germline V gene are MGHDK and SYGVNS. Trimming removed 8 bases from V and 5 bases from J; junction bases left unmatched: 10.